Listed here is a single T cell receptor (beta chain). Its matching antigen is unknown. The treatment was: around 19 received Ad26.COV2.S at low or high dose, single or two shots; 5 received placebo; per-sample allocation not given. Material that was analyzed had been drawn on day 63 after the first vaccine or placebo injection. The donor's status was that of an adult aged 18-55 years in Boston. Spike of the Wuhan-strain SARS-CoV-2 was expressed by an Ad26 vector, which formed the vaccine. Germline values: CDR1 PRHDT, CDR2 FYEKMQ (reference sequence). The CDR3 is 14 amino acids. Germline trimming cut 1 base from V and 7 bases from J; bases unmatched to any gene: 3. The data derive from a study of Ad26.COV2.S vaccination and SARS-CoV-2 variants. Study-level background: Each vaccinee took Ad26.COV2.S intramuscularly, once or twice 56 days apart. Whole-study findings and limits: Non-spike TCR breadth showed similarity between vaccine and placebo recipients.

Assay used: immunoSEQ multiplex PCR; TCRdb lists only in-frame clones, some missing. The repertoire consists of 300,000 to 400,000 clones, with roughly 81% occurring once and the leading ten covering about 3.3%. The TCR was taken from a person between 18 and 65 years old who received the Ad26.COV2.S COVID-19 vaccine or a placebo. The chain couples TRBV13 to TRBJ2-7, with 11 bases that match TRBD2. The source was peripheral blood, collected in a trial of Ad26.COV2.S vaccine versus placebo. CDR3 residues: CASSLDSGRGEQYF. The CDR3 nucleotides read TGTGCCAGCAGCTTAGATAGCGGGAGGGGGGAGCAGTACTTC.